The next 5 T cell receptor beta chains were all read from a single sample in a study of molecular identifiers for immune sequencing clone quantification. TCRdb processed the PCR reads anew with MiXCR; each CDR3 protein has one entry. The sample includes a few hundred thousand distinct CDR3 sequences, roughly 23% of them seen just once. Sequenced: naive CD8+ T cells from blood, with Jurkat cell RNA spiked in. Sample subset: FACS-sorted CD8+CD4-CCR7+CD45RA+ naive T cells. These receptors were taken from a human donor in good health. Some libraries in this study had Jurkat cell RNA spiked in.

This clonotype was seen at least ten times. This rearrangement joins TRBV6-5 to TRBJ2-5, with 7 bases identical to TRBD2. This CDR3 has 13 amino acids. J gave up 2 bases and V 10 bases, and 7 bases lay outside the gene matches. Germline CDR1 and CDR2: MNHEY and SVGAGI. In nucleotides, the CDR3 is TGTGCCACCCGGGGACTACCTCAAGAGACCCAGTACTTC. Translating gives CATRGLPQETQYF.

This clonotype has at least ten counts. V is TRBV29-1 and J is TRBJ2-7, with D hard to call. Germline assignment: CDR1 SQVTM and CDR2 ANQGSEA. Trimming cost V 7 bases and J 0 bases, with 13 bases left between them. The CDR3 runs to 13 residues. The CDR3 loop is CSASRASSYEQYF. Written as DNA, the CDR3 is TGCAGCGCAAGCCGGGCCAGCTCCTACGAGCAGTACTTC.

The genes are TRBV4-3 and TRBJ2-6; D is perhaps TRBD1 or TRBD2 (5 bases each). The CDR3 has 21 amino acids. Trimming pared 0 bases from V and 1 base from J, leaving 22 bases between. Germline CDR1 reads LGHNA; CDR2 reads YSLEER. CDR3 DNA: TGCGCCAGCAGCCAAGATGCGAGGGAACAGGTACCGGAGTCTGGGGCCAACGTCCTGACTTTC. This encodes CASSQDAREQVPESGANVLTF.

This clonotype has only a few counts. The chain joins TRBV12-3 or TRBV12-4 to TRBJ1-2; D remains unclear. Trimming pared 3 bases from V and 3 bases from J, leaving 8 bases between. This CDR3 is 13 amino acids long. This CDR3 reads CASSFTVDYGYTF. The CDR3 DNA sequence: TGTGCCAGCAGTTTTACGGTTGACTATGGCTACACCTTC.

The chain joins TRBV20-1 to TRBJ1-3, with 7 positions matching TRBD1. Trimming at V came to 1 base and at J to 0 bases, leaving 9 bases not matched to a gene. CDR3 length equals 17 residues. Germline CDR1 reads DFQATT; CDR2 reads SNEGSKA (reference sequence). The CDR3 region has the DNA TGCAGTGCTAGAGTGGGGCAGACAGGGTACTCTGGAAACACCATATATTTT. It specifies CSARVGQTGYSGNTIYF.